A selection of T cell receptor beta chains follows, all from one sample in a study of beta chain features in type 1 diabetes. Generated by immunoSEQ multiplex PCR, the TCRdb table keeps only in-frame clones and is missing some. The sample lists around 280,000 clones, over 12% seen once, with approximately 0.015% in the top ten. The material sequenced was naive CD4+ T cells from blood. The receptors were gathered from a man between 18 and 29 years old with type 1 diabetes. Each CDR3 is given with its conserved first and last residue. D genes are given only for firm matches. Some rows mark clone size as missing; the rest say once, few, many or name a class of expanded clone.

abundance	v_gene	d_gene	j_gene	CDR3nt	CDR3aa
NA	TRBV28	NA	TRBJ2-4	TGTGCCAGCAGTTTAGGGCCAGGGGGGAACATTCAGTACTTC	CASSLGPGGNIQYF
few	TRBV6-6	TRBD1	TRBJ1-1	TGTGCCAGCAGCGACCGACAGGGCTATGAAGCTTTCTTT	CASSDRQGYEAFF
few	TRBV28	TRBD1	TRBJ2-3	TGTGCCAGCAGTTTGTCAGGACAGGGTGTAGATACGCAGTATTTT	CASSLSGQGVDTQYF
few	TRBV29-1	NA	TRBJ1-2	TGCAGCGTTAGAGGGCAACTATCGATTGGCTACACCTTC	CSVRGQLSIGYTF
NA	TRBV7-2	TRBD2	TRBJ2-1	TGTGCCAGCAGCTCACTAGCGGAACACAATGAGCAGTTCTTC	CASSSLAEHNEQFF
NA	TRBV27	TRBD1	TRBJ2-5	TGTGCCAGCAGAATCGACAGGGGCGAGACCCAGTACTTC	CASRIDRGETQYF
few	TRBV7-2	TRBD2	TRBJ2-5	TGTGCCAGCAGCTCCAGCGGGGGCAGACGCCGAAAGACCCAGTACTTC	CASSSSGGRRRKTQYF
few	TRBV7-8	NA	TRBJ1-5	TGTGCCAGCAGCTTAGCTGGAGGGCAGGGCGAATGGCCCCCTCAGCATTTT	CASSLAGGQGEWPPQHF
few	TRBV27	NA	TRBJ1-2	TGTGCCAGCAGTCCCCCGGGGTACTATGGCTACACCTTC	CASSPPGYYGYTF
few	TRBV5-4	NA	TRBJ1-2	TGTGCCAGCAGCTTTGTCGGAGATGGCTACACCTTC	CASSFVGDGYTF
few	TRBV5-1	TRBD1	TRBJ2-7	TGCGCCAGCAGCCCCGGGACAGGGATCGCCTACGAGCAGTACTTC	CASSPGTGIAYEQYF
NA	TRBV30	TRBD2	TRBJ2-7	TGTGCCTGGGCGGGGGGGTTAGGGAGGGAGCAGTACTTC	CAWAGGLGREQYF
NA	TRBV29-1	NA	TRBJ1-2	TGCAGCGTTAAATATCAGAACTATGGCTACACCTTC	CSVKYQNYGYTF